This T cell receptor beta chain was identified during a study of cytomegalovirus exposure and HLA in healthy donors. General study findings and limits: CMV serostatus alone was available as immune exposure information. Altogether, about 160 TCR beta chains were recorded as cytomegalovirus-associated.

The PCR contained 60 Vbeta and 13 Jbeta primers. The repertoire was sequenced with immunoSEQ multiplex PCR; TCRdb's copy has only in-frame clones and lacks some. The repertoire has some 150,000 clones, more than 65% of them found once; the top ten carry about 1.5%. CDR1 and CDR2 (germline): LNHDA, SQIVND (reference sequence). This CDR3 comprises 14 residues. V was cut by 5 bases and J by 0 bases, with 7 bases left in between. This clone was detected only once. The target antigen is unknown. This sequence was found in a woman aged 25 to 39 in good health and CMV-seronegative. The chain couples TRBV19 to TRBJ2-2; D is uncertain. Sequencing used PBMCs. The CDR3: CASSPFANTGELFF. In DNA form, the CDR3 reads TGTGCCAGTAGTCCCTTTGCGAACACCGGGGAGCTGTTTTTT.